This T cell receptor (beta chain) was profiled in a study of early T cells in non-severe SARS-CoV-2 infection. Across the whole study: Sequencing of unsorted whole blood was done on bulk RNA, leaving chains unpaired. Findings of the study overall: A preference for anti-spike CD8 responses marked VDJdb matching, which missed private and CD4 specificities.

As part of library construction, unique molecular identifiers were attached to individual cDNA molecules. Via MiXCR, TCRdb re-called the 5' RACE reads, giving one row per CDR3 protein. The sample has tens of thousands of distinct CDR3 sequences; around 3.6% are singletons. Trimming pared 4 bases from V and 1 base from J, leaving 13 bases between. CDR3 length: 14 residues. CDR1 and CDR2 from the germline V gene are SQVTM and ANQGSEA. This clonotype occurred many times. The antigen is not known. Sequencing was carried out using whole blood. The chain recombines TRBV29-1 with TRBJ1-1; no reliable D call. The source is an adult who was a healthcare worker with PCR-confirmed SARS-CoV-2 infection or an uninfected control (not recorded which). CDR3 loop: CSVVKGHENTEAFF. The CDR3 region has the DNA TGCAGCGTTGTGAAAGGGCACGAGAACACTGAAGCTTTCTTT.